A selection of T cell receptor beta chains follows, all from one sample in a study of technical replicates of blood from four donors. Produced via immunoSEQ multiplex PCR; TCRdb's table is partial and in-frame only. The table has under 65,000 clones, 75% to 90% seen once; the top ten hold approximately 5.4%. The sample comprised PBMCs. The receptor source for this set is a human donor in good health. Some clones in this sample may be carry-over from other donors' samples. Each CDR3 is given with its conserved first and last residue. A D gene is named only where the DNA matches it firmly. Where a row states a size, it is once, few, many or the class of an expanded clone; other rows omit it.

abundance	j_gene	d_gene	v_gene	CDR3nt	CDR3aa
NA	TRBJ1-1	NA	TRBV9	TGTGCCAGCAGCGTAGTGGGGGGTAGGACTGAAGCTTTCTTT	CASSVVGGRTEAFF
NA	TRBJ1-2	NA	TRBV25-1	TGTGCCAGCAGTGAATTAGGCAGGGATCAGGGCGGCTACACCTTC	CASSELGRDQGGYTF
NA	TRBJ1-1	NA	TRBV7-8	TGTGCCAGCAGCGAACAGGGCCAGGGTACTGAAGCTTTCTTT	CASSEQGQGTEAFF
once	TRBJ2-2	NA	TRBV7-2	TGTGCCAGCAGCTTAGGTTTCCGGAGGGCCCGAACCGGGGAGCTGTTTTTT	CASSLGFRRARTGELFF
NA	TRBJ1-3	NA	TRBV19	TGTGCCAGTAGTGACCGTGGAGGGAACTCTGGAAACACCATATATTTT	CASSDRGGNSGNTIYF
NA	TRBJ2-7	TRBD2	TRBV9	TGTGCCAGCAGCGCCCGGGAGGGATCGGGGGAGCAGTACTTC	CASSAREGSGEQYF
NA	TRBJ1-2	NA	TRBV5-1	TGCGCCAGCAGCTTGTTTCGGACAGCTGGCTACACCTTC	CASSLFRTAGYTF
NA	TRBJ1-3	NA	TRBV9	TGTGCCAGCAGCGTAGTATCCGGGACTGGAAACACCATATATTTT	CASSVVSGTGNTIYF
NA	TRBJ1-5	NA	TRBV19	TGTGCCAGTAGTATAGTTGGCCAGATCAATCAGCCCCAGCATTTT	CASSIVGQINQPQHF
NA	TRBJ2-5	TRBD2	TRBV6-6	TGTGCCAGCGGTCGGGGACTAGCGCAAGAGACCCAGTACTTC	CASGRGLAQETQYF
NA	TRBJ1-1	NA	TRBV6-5	TGTGCCAGCAGTTATAAGGGAACGGACACGGACACTGAAGCTTTCTTT	CASSYKGTDTDTEAFF
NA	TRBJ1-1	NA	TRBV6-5	TGTGCCAGCAGTCCCGGGCCGGGGACTGAAGCTTTCTTT	CASSPGPGTEAFF
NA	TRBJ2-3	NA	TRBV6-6	TGTGCCAGCAGAAAAGCGGGCAGCACAGATACGCAGTATTTT	CASRKAGSTDTQYF
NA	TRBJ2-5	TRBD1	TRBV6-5	TGTGCCAGCAGTCTCACCGGGACAGGGGGGGAGGCCCAGTACTTC	CASSLTGTGGEAQYF
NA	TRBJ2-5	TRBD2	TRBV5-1	TGCGCCAGCAGCCCCCGGCCGGCGGCGGGAGTGGGTCAAGAGACCCAGTACTTC	CASSPRPAAGVGQETQYF
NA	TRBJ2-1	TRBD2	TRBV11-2	TGTGCCAGCAGCTTCGGGCGGGGGGGCCTTTACAATGAGCAGTTCTTC	CASSFGRGGLYNEQFF